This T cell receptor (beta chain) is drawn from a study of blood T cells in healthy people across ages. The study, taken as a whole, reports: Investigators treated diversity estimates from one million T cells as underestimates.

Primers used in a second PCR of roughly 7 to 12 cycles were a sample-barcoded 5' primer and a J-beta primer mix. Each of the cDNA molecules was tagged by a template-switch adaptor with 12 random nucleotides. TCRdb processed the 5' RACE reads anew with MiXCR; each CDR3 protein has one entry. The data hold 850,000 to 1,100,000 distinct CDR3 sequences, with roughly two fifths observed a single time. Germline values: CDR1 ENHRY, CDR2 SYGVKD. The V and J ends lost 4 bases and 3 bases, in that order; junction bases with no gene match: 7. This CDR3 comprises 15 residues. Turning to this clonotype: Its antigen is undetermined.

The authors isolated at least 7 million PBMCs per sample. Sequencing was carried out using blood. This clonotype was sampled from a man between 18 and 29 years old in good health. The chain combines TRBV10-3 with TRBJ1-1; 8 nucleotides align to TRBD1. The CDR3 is CAISASTGEDTEAFF. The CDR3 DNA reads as TGTGCCATCAGTGCCTCGACAGGGGAAGACACTGAAGCTTTCTTT.